The 27 T cell receptor beta chains reported below all come from one sample, sequenced in a study of response to subunit inactivated influenza vaccine (dated by TCRdb to the late 2010s). The library was generated by RT-PCR. Sequencing relied on an Illumina HiSeq 2500. TCRdb redid the processing of the public reads, applying fastp at Q25 and MiXCR, and retained in-frame beta chains. Rows merge per CDR3 protein into single entries with the most common DNA and genes. The sample table lists just over 300,000 distinct CDR3 sequences, 22% of them with a count of one. The leading ten clones occupy 9% to 12% of the sample. This specimen was PBMCs from blood, taken approximately 20 months after vaccination. The receptors originated from a man between 45 and 75 years old who received an inactivated influenza vaccine. Donor details come from another sample of the same person, matched by shared clones.

The sample holds a few counts of this clonotype. The rearrangement links TRBV4-1 to TRBJ2-5, with D perhaps matching TRBD1 (5 bases). The ends were cut back, 1 base at V and 3 bases at J, with 12 bases in the middle. CDR1 and CDR2 (germline): MGHRA, YSYEKL. This CDR3 spans 15 amino acids. CDR3 bases: TGCGCCAGCAGCCAAGTCCGAGACAGAAAAGAGACCCAGTACTTC. Amino acid sequence: CASSQVRDRKETQYF.

This chain connects TRBV20-1 to TRBJ2-5, with TRBD2 as a possible D gene (5 bases). CDR3 length: 13 residues. V gave up 2 bases and J gave up 6 bases, with 13 bases separating them. Germline V CDR1 and CDR2: DFQATT, SNEGSKA (reference sequence). The chain's CDR3 is CSARYRTQKTQYF. The CDR3, as DNA: TGCAGTGCTAGATACCGGACTCAGAAGACCCAGTACTTC.

This clonotype has a handful of counts. This chain connects TRBV4-3 to TRBJ1-4; weak D call: TRBD1 (5 bases). This CDR3 comprises 15 residues. In germline, CDR1 is LGHNA, CDR2 YSLEER. V was clipped by 2 bases and J by 1 base, with 8 bases between them. Here the CDR3 DNA reads TGCGCCAGCAGCCAAAATCAGGGAACTAATGAAAAACTGTTTTTT. This sequence encodes CASSQNQGTNEKLFF.

The chain uses TRBV5-1 and TRBJ1-2; D remains unclear. This CDR3 has 14 amino acids. V was pared by 0 bases and J by 4 bases, with 10 bases between. Per the germline V gene, CDR1 is SGHRS and CDR2 is YFSETQ. The CDR3 sequence is CASSLVGSSYGYTF. The CDR3 region has the DNA TGCGCCAGCAGCTTGGTCGGCAGCTCCTATGGCTACACCTTC.

In this sample, this clonotype turned up a few times. The CDR3 DNA reads as TGTGCCAGCAGTCCCCGGGCGGACTCGAACACCGGGGAGCTGTTTTTT. Translation gives CASSPRADSNTGELFF. The rearrangement links TRBV6-1 to TRBJ2-2; a weak D match, TRBD2 (5 bases). The CDR3 length is 16 residues. V was shortened by 5 bases and J by 0 bases, with 13 bases between the two germline ends. The germline CDR1 and CDR2 sequences are MNHNS and SASEGT.

This chain links TRBV12-3 or TRBV12-4 with TRBJ2-3, with 9 bases lining up with TRBD2. This CDR3 spans 13 amino acids. V gave up 6 bases and J gave up 6 bases; unmatched junction bases: 4. DNA of the CDR3: TGTGCCAGCAGCGGGACTAGCAAGGATACGCAGTATTTT. It yields the protein CASSGTSKDTQYF.

V gene TRBV10-3 combines with J gene TRBJ2-7; D unresolved. Germline V gene sequence: CDR1 ENHRY, CDR2 SYGVKD. Between the trimmed V and J ends, which lost 3 bases and 0 bases, there was a span of 9 bases. This CDR3 region has 14 residues. CDR3 DNA sequence: TGTGCCATCAGTGATAAGGGTACCTCCTACGAGCAGTACTTC. It yields the protein CAISDKGTSYEQYF.

The rearrangement joins TRBV7-8 to TRBJ1-1; the D is unclear. Germline V gene sequence: CDR1 SGHVS, CDR2 FQNEAQ. V was pared by 2 bases and J by 0 bases, with 7 bases between. The CDR3 totals 14 residues. For the CDR3, the DNA is TGTGCCAGCAGCTTAATGGCGTTGAACACTGAAGCTTTCTTT. Translation: CASSLMALNTEAFF.

The chain employs TRBV28 and TRBJ2-3; D uncertain. Trimming removed 3 bases from V and 0 bases from J, with 7 bases in between. This CDR3 comprises 14 residues. Germline V lookup: CDR1 MDHEN, CDR2 SYDVKM. CDR3 sequence reads: CASSFPGSTDTQYF. CDR3 bases: TGTGCCAGCAGTTTTCCCGGGAGCACAGATACGCAGTATTTT. The full variable domain, in which reference TRBV28 and TRBJ2-3 provide the parts outside the CDR3, is DVKVTQSSRYLVKRTGEKVFLECVQDMDHENMFWYRQDPGLGLRLIYFSYDVKMKEKGDIPEGYSVSREKKERFSLILESASTNQTSMYLCASSFPGSTDTQYFGPGTRLTVL.

This clonotype showed up many times. The V and J genes are TRBV4-3 and TRBJ1-3; D remains unclear. The CDR3 extends over 16 amino acids. Trimming removed 0 bases at V and 7 bases at J, with 16 bases between. Germline V gene sequence: CDR1 LGHNA, CDR2 YSLEER. Here the CDR3 reads CASSQDRASSGNTIYF. The CDR3 region has the DNA TGCGCCAGCAGCCAAGATCGAGCCTCGTCCGGGAACACCATATATTTT.

Turning to this clonotype: One end of the junction does not line up with germline, which may come from a read error. This chain connects TRBV10-3 to TRBJ1-1; a weak D match, TRBD1 (5 bases). Germline assignment: CDR1 ENHRY and CDR2 SYGVKD. The CDR3 totals 13 residues. CDR3 nucleotides: TGTGCCCTCAGTCGTGGGGAGGGGACTGAAGCTTTCTTT. Protein product: CALSRGEGTEAFF.

This sequence joins TRBV28 and TRBJ2-1; 8 bases fit TRBD2. V shed 5 bases, J shed 4 bases, and the junction held 13 bases outside the gene matches. The CDR3 contains 17 residues. CDR1 is MDHEN and CDR2 is SYDVKM in the germline V gene. The DNA for the CDR3 is TGTGCCAGCAGTCCCCGGGGCGGGAGGACCCTATACAATGAGCAGTTCTTC. It translates to CASSPRGGRTLYNEQFF.

This clonotype was detected a few times. This sequence joins TRBV27 and TRBJ2-5, with D possibly being TRBD2 (5 bases). V was shortened by 5 bases and J by 1 base, with 20 bases between the two germline ends. This CDR3 comprises 17 residues. In germline, CDR1 is MNHEY, CDR2 SMNVEV (reference sequence). The CDR3 region has the DNA TGTGCCAGCAGTCAGCCGGGAACTACAATCACCCAAGAGACCCAGTACTTC. As protein: CASSQPGTTITQETQYF.

This chain connects TRBV30 to TRBJ1-5; D remains unclear. V was clipped by 2 bases and J by 5 bases, with 10 bases between them. This CDR3 is built from 13 residues. CDR1 is GTSNPN, CDR2 SVGIG, per germline (reference sequence). DNA of the CDR3: TGTGCCTGGAGTTCGTTGGACCATCAGCCCCAGCATTTT. Its protein is CAWSSLDHQPQHF.

The genes are TRBV9 and TRBJ2-6, with 7 bases fitting TRBD1. The germline V gene encodes CDR1 SGDLS and CDR2 YYNGEE. J lost 0 bases, V lost 3 bases, and 9 bases had no gene match. This CDR3 region has 18 residues. The CDR3 is CASSAEGQTISGANVLTF. The CDR3 DNA is TGTGCCAGCAGCGCTGAGGGACAGACAATCTCTGGGGCCAACGTCCTGACTTTC.

Notes on this clonotype: One end of the junction fails to match germline, which may point to a read error. The V call is TRBV6-5, the J call TRBJ2-2, with D hard to call. Germline loops: CDR1 MNHEY, CDR2 SVGAGI. The CDR3 totals 14 residues. The CDR3, as DNA: TGCGCCAGCAGTTATCGTCCGTCGATAGGGGAGCTGTTTTTT. Protein product: CASSYRPSIGELFF.

This clonotype was observed a handful of times. The V call is TRBV2, the J call TRBJ2-2; D not certain. The germline CDR1 and CDR2 sequences are SNHLY and FYNNEI. The CDR3 extends over 11 amino acids. Trimming removed 4 bases at V and 6 bases at J, with 3 bases between. CDR3: CASSGPGELFF. The CDR3 DNA follows: TGTGCCAGCAGTGGGCCCGGGGAGCTGTTTTTT.

CDR3 loop: CASNPGRGETQYF. CDR3 sequence (DNA): TGTGCCAGTAATCCAGGGAGGGGAGAGACCCAGTACTTC. This chain joins TRBV19 and TRBJ2-5; 7 nucleotides line up with TRBD2. The CDR3 has 13 residues. From germline, CDR1 is LNHDA and CDR2 SQIVND (reference sequence). The ends lost 7 bases at V and 4 bases at J; junction bases unmatched: 6. Complete variable domain (other parts from reference TRBV19 and TRBJ2-5): DGGITQSPKYLFRKEGQNVTLSCEQNLNHDAMYWYRQDPGQGLRLIYYSQIVNDFQKGDIAEGYSVSREKKESFPLTVTSAQKNPTAFYLCASNPGRGETQYFGPGTRLLVL.

The rearrangement joins TRBV4-3 to TRBJ2-4; TRBD2 matches at 8 bases. CDR1 and CDR2 (germline): LGHNA, YSLEER. The CDR3 length is 14 residues. J lost 6 bases, V lost 4 bases, and 5 bases had no gene match. The CDR3 DNA follows: TGCGCCAGCAGCCCCCGGGAGGGCGGAAACATTCAGTACTTC. Encoded protein: CASSPREGGNIQYF.

This clonotype showed up just a few times. The rearrangement joins TRBV12-3 or TRBV12-4 to TRBJ1-3; D perhaps matches TRBD1 (6 bases). This CDR3 region has 15 residues. The ends were cut back, 0 bases at V and 1 base at J, with 7 bases in the middle. CDR3 protein: CASSLAQGSGNTIYF. CDR3 nucleotides: TGTGCCAGCAGTTTAGCGCAGGGGTCTGGAAACACCATATATTTT.

V usage is TRBV4-2 and J usage is TRBJ2-2, with 9 bases fitting TRBD2. Germline trimming cut 0 bases from V and 4 bases from J; bases unmatched to any gene: 9. This CDR3 comprises 18 residues. Per the germline V gene, CDR1 is LGHNA and CDR2 is YNFKEQ. CDR3 region: CASSQEPLGSGGTGELFF. CDR3 DNA: TGTGCCAGCAGCCAAGAACCACTGGGTAGCGGGGGCACCGGGGAGCTGTTTTTT.

This clonotype has a count of ten or more. The chain employs TRBV7-3 and TRBJ2-1, with D possibly TRBD2 on 5 matching bases. The V gene lost 1 base and the J gene lost 4 bases, with 8 bases spanning the gap. CDR3 length equals 14 residues. Germline CDR1 and CDR2: SGHTA and FQGTGA. The CDR3 protein is CASSLIASYNEQFF. In DNA form, the CDR3 reads TGTGCCAGCAGCTTAATAGCGAGTTACAATGAGCAGTTCTTC.

This clonotype was seen a few times. This chain links TRBV5-1 with TRBJ2-7; 7 positions agree with TRBD2. CDR1 SGHRS and CDR2 YFSETQ come from the germline V gene. The CDR3 covers 15 residues. J lost 3 bases, V lost 4 bases, and 10 bases had no gene match. CDR3 nucleotide sequence: TGCGCCAGCAGCCAAAGTGCTACTAGCGTCTACGAGCAGTACTTC. Protein: CASSQSATSVYEQYF.

This rearrangement joins TRBV29-1 to TRBJ2-3, with a weak D call TRBD2 (5 bases). Between the trimmed V and J ends, which lost 8 bases and 2 bases, there was a span of 17 bases. Germline V lookup: CDR1 SQVTM, CDR2 ANQGSEA. The length of the CDR3 is 14 residues. The CDR3 here is CSIIGPGLTDTQYF. As DNA, the CDR3 is TGCAGCATCATAGGGCCAGGACTCACAGATACGCAGTATTTT.

CDR3 region: CSVGTGFSGANVLTF. Written as DNA, the CDR3 is TGCAGCGTCGGGACAGGGTTTTCCGGGGCCAACGTCCTGACTTTC. V gene TRBV29-1 combines with J gene TRBJ2-6; 9 bases line up with TRBD1. With V trimmed by 6 bases and J by 4 bases, 7 bases remained unmatched. CDR1 is SQVTM and CDR2 is ANQGSEA in the germline V gene. CDR3 length: 15 amino acids.

The CDR3 DNA sequence: TGTGCCAGCAGCCGGCGCCCTGGGGAGGCCGGGGAGCTGTTTTTT. Its translation is CASSRRPGEAGELFF. The chain employs TRBV3-1 and TRBJ2-2, with a possible D match to TRBD2 (6 bases). There are 15 residues in the CDR3. Trimming left V 4 bases short and J 6 bases short, with 15 bases between. The germline CDR1 and CDR2 sequences are LGHDT and YNNKEL (reference sequence).

Ten or more counts support this clonotype. The rearrangement uses TRBV3-1 and TRBJ1-5; D gene unclear. Germline CDR1 LGHDT, CDR2 YNNKEL (reference sequence). This CDR3 is built from 18 residues. The V end lost 1 base, the J end lost 4 bases, and 20 bases lay between the germline ends. CDR3 protein: CASSQGTDPSPHNQPQHF. The CDR3 nucleotides are TGTGCCAGCAGCCAAGGGACGGACCCCTCCCCCCATAATCAGCCCCAGCATTTT.